This T cell receptor (beta chain) was documented in a study of neoadjuvant nivolumab and ipilimumab in lung cancer. The data were produced by immunoSEQ multiplex PCR, yet TCRdb's version contains in-frame clones alone and is incomplete. The sample yields about 6,900 clones, around 69% seen once. This sequence originates from an adult with non-small cell lung cancer. The sequencing here drew on tumor tissue, taken after neoadjuvant nivolumab, alone or with ipilimumab, at or shortly before surgery.

The CDR3 loop is CASSTDRVTDTQYF. For the CDR3, the DNA is TGCGCCAGCAGCACGGACAGGGTCACAGATACGCAGTATTTT. The genes are TRBV5-1 and TRBJ2-3; 8 bases align to TRBD1. The CDR3 covers 14 residues. Looked up from germline, CDR1 is SGHRS and CDR2 is YFSETQ. V lost 4 bases to trimming and J lost 2 bases; unmatched junction nucleotides: 3.